The text below deals with one TCR beta chain. Reverse transcription of 500 to 650 ng total RNA with a constant-region primer produced TCR beta cDNA. The TCR beta library was amplified through three nested multiplex PCR rounds in a modified ARM-PCR procedure. PCR rounds one and two used TRBV1-TRBV30 forward primers with a C-beta reverse primer for 10 cycles each. TCRdb analysed the multiplex PCR reads with MiXCR anew, one entry per CDR3 protein. The sample carries about 180,000 distinct CDR3 sequences, 50% to 75% recorded once. The sample is drawn from a study of tumor-infiltrating lymphocytes in primary liver carcinoma. There are 16 residues in the CDR3. J gave up 4 bases and V 5 bases, and 14 bases lay outside the gene matches. Per germline, CDR1 MDHEN and CDR2 SYDVKM. Unsorted whole blood yielded blood RNA, and germline DNA was extracted as well.

Sequencing was carried out using peripheral blood. The V gene is TRBV28, the J gene TRBJ2-7; 7 bases match TRBD2. This receptor was taken from a man aged 35 to 55 with primary liver carcinoma and hepatitis B virus infection. The CDR3 sequence: CASSPSLLRERYEQYF. The CDR3 region has the DNA TGTGCCAGCAGTCCCTCTCTCTTGCGGGAGAGATACGAGCAGTACTTC.